This TCR beta chain appears in the sequencing data of a study of T cells in localized non-small cell lung cancer. Study observations and caveats: Heterogeneity is still possible, as just one tumor region was sequenced. Uninvolved adjacent lung had higher T cell clonality than tumor and all other tissues. There were a median roughly 60 of the top 100 tumor clones appearing in adjacent lung.

Method: immunoSEQ multiplex PCR; TCRdb's copy keeps in-frame clones and lacks some. The repertoire consists of 25,000 to 30,000 clones, with less than 95% occurring once and the leading ten covering 25% to 35%. Notes on this clone: Antigen: not known.

The specimen comprised peripheral blood, sampled before any cancer treatment. The TCR comes from an older female donor with stage I lung adenocarcinoma.

CDR3 amino acids: CASSLGANNEQFF. Written as DNA, the CDR3 is TGTGCCAGCAGCTTAGGTGCAAACAATGAGCAGTTCTTC. The chain uses TRBV7-9 and TRBJ2-1; D call uncertain. Trimming cost V 1 base and J 5 bases, with 6 bases left between them. The CDR3 consists of 13 residues. Per the germline V gene, CDR1 is SEHNR and CDR2 is FQNEAQ (reference sequence).